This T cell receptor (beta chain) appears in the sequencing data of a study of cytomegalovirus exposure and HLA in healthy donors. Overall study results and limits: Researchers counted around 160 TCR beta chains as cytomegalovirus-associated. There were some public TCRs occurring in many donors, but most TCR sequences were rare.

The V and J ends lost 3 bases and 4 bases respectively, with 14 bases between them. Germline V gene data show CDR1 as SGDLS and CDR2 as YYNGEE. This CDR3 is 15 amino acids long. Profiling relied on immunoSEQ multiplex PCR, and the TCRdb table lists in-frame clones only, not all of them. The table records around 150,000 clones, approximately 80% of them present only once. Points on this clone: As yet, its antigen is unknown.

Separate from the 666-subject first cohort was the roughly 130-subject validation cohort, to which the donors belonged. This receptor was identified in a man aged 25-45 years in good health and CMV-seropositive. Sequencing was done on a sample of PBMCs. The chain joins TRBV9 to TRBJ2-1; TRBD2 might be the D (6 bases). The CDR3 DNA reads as TGTGCCAGCAGCGAACGGGACTGGACTTACAATGAGCAGTTCTTC. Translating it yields CASSERDWTYNEQFF. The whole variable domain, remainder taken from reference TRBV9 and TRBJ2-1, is DSGVTQTPKHLITATGQRVTLRCSPRSGDLSVYWYQQSLDQGLQFLIQYYNGEERAKGNILERFSAQQFPDLHSELNLSSLELGDSALYFCASSERDWTYNEQFFGPGTRLTVL.